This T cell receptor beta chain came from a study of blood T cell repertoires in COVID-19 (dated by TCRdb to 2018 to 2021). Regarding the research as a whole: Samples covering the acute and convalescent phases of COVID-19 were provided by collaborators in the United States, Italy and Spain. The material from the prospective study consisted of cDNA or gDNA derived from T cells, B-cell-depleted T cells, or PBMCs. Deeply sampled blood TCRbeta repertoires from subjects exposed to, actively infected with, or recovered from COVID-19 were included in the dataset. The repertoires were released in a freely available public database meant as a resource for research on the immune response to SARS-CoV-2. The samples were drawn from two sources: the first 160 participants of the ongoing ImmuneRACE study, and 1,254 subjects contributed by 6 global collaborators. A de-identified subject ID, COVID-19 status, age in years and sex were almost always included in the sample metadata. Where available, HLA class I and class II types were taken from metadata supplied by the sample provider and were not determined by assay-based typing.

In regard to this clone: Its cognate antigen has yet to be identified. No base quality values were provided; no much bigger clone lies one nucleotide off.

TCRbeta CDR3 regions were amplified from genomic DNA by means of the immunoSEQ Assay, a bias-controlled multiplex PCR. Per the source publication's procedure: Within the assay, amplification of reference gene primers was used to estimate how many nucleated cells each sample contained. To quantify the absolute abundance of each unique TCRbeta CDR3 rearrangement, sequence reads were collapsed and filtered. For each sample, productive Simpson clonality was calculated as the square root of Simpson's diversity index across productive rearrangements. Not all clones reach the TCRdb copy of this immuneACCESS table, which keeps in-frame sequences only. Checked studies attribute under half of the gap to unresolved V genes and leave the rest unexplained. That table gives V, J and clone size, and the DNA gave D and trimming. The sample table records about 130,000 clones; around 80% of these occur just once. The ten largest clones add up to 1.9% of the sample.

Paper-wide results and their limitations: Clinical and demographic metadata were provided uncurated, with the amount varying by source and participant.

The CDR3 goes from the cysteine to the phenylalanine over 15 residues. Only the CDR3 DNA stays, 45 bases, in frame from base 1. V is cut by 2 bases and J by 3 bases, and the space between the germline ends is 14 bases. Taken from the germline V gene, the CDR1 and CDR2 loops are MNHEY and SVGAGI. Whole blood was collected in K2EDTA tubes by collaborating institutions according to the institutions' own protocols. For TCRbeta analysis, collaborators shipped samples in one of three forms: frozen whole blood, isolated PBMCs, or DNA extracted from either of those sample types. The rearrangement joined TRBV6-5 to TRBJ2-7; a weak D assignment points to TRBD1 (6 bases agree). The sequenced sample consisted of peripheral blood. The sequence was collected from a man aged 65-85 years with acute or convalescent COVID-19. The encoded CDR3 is CASSYQQGWGYEQYF. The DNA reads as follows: TGTGCCAGCAGTTACCAACAGGGATGGGGCTACGAGCAGTACTTC.